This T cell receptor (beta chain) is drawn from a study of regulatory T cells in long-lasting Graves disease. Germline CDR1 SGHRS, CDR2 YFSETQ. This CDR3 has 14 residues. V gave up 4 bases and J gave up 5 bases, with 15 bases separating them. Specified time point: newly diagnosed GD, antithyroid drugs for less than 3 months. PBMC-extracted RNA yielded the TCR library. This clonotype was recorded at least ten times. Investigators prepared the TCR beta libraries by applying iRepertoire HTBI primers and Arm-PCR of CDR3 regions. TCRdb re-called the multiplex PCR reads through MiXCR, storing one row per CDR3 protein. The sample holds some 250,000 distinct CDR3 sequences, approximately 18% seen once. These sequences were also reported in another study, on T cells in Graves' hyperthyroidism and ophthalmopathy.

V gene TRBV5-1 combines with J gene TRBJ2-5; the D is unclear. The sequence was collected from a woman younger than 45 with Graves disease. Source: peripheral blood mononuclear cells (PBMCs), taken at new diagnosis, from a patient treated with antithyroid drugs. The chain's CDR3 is CASSPLTVGETQYF. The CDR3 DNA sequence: TGCGCCAGCAGCCCCCTCACCGTGGGGGAGACCCAGTACTTC.